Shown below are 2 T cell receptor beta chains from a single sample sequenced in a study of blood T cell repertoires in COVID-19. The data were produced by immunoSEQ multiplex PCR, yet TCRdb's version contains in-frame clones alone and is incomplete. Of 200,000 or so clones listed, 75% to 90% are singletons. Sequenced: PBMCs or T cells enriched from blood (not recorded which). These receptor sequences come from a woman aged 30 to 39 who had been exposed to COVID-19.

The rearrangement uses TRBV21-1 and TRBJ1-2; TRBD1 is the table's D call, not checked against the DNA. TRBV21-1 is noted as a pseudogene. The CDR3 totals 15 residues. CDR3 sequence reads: CASSKEVRKNYGYTF. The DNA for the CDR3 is TGTGCCAGCAGCAAAGAAGTCAGGAAAAACTATGGCTACACCTTC.

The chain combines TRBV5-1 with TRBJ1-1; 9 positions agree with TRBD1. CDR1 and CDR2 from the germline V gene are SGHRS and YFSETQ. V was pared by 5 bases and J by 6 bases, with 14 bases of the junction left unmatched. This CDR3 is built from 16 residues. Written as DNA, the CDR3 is TGCGCCAGCAGGTTAACTACAGGGGGCGTTGATCCTGAAGCTTTCTTT. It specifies CASRLTTGGVDPEAFF. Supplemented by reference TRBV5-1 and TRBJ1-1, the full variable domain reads KAGVTQTPRYLIKTRGQQVTLSCSPISGHRSVSWYQQTPGQGLQFLFEYFSETQRNKGNFPGRFSGRQFSNSRSEMNVSTLELGDSALYLCASRLTTGGVDPEAFFGQGTRLTVV.